Below, 29 T cell receptor beta chains from the same sample are listed, as sequenced in a study of post-analysis software for immune sequencing data. Whole-study results and caveats: Four or five TRBV segments occurring more often in patients than controls included TRBV5-6, TRBV5-1 and TRBV20-1.

Their antigens remain unidentified. Prepared TCR beta cDNA libraries contained unique molecular identifiers. MiXCR was run by TCRdb on the PCR reads, yielding one entry per CDR3 protein. The sample lists some 690,000 distinct CDR3 sequences, 55% to 60% occurring once. Sequences were obtained from blood. The receptors were gathered from a girl aged 2 to 9 with multiple sclerosis.

This clonotype was detected a few times. The chain is built from TRBV29-1 and TRBJ1-1, with D uncertain. V was pared by 3 bases and J by 11 bases, with 10 bases between. Germline CDR1 reads SQVTM; CDR2 reads ANQGSEA. This CDR3 is 10 amino acids long. CDR3 amino acids: CSVDIGSAFF. The CDR3 bases are TGCAGCGTTGATATAGGATCGGCTTTCTTT.

This clonotype was found once. The chain couples TRBV5-5 to TRBJ1-4; D uncertain. CDR1 is SGHKS and CDR2 is YYEKEE in the germline V gene (reference sequence). Trimming left V 3 bases short and J 7 bases short, with 19 bases between. CDR3 length: 16 amino acids. This CDR3 is CASSSFAPGGGEKLFF. The DNA for the CDR3 is TGTGCCAGCAGCTCCTTCGCCCCGGGAGGCGGTGAAAAACTGTTTTTT.

The rearrangement uses TRBV7-9 and TRBJ1-4; TRBD1 might be the D (5 bases). The CDR3 consists of 14 residues. The germline V and J ends were trimmed by 5 bases and 4 bases, with 11 bases remaining between them. CDR1 is SEHNR and CDR2 is FQNEAQ in the germline V gene (reference sequence). Here the CDR3 DNA reads TGTGCCAGCAGCCGGACATTTAATAATGAAAAACTGTTTTTT. Amino acids: CASSRTFNNEKLFF.

The chain has TRBV29-1 and TRBJ2-3, with 8 nucleotides matching TRBD2. Germline loops: CDR1 SQVTM, CDR2 ANQGSEA. Trimming took 4 bases from V and 4 from J; bases not matched to a gene: 10. The CDR3 spans 15 residues. The CDR3 region is CSVGRAGEGADTQYF. CDR3 sequence (DNA): TGCAGCGTTGGGCGAGCGGGAGAGGGGGCAGATACGCAGTATTTT.

This clonotype has a single count. The rearrangement uses TRBV29-1 and TRBJ1-1, with a tentative D call TRBD1 (6 bases). The germline V and J ends were trimmed by 7 bases and 4 bases, with 22 bases remaining between them. CDR3 length: 15 amino acids. CDR1 and CDR2 (germline): SQVTM, ANQGSEA. In DNA, the CDR3 is TGCAGCGGGGAGGGTGTCGCAGGGGTCGGCACTGAAGCTTTCTTT. It encodes CSGEGVAGVGTEAFF.

The chain is built from TRBV18 and TRBJ2-3; the D is unclear. Trimming stripped 0 bases from V and 2 bases from J, with 6 bases between. CDR3 length: 14 residues. From germline, CDR1 is KGHSH and CDR2 LQKENI. CDR3: CASSPPILTDTQYF. The CDR3 nucleotides are TGTGCCAGCTCACCACCGATCCTCACAGATACGCAGTATTTT.

This sequence joins TRBV12-3 or TRBV12-4 and TRBJ2-3, with 7 bases matching TRBD2. CDR3 length: 16 residues. Trimming took 3 bases from V and 4 from J; bases not matched to a gene: 10. The DNA for the CDR3 is TGTGCCAGCAGTTTGGTCCGGGGAGGGCGCGCAGATACGCAGTATTTT. This translates into CASSLVRGGRADTQYF.

The gene calls are TRBV20-1 and TRBJ2-7; tentative D call: TRBD2 (6 bases). The CDR3 is made up of 15 amino acids. The germline gives CDR1 DFQATT, CDR2 SNEGSKA (reference sequence). The V and J ends lost 2 bases and 3 bases respectively, with 17 bases between them. The CDR3 here is CSARPLGREGYEQYF. CDR3 nucleotides: TGCAGTGCTAGACCGCTCGGGCGGGAAGGCTACGAGCAGTACTTC.

The CDR3 reads CASSSDRGDTYEQYF. The CDR3 DNA sequence: TGTGCCAGCAGCTCTGACAGGGGAGATACCTACGAGCAGTACTTC. The V gene is TRBV12-3 or TRBV12-4, the J gene TRBJ2-7; TRBD1 aligns across 8 bases. The CDR3 totals 15 residues. Germline trimming cut 6 bases from V and 2 bases from J; bases unmatched to any gene: 9.

The CDR3 DNA follows: TGTGCCAGCAGCTTAAACGGCGGACAGGGGAAGACCCAGTACTTC. Translation gives CASSLNGGQGKTQYF. V is TRBV7-3 and J is TRBJ2-5; 9 nucleotides agree with TRBD1. The ends lost 1 base at V and 6 bases at J; junction bases unmatched: 6. The CDR3 runs 15 residues. Germline V gives CDR1 SGHTA, CDR2 FQGTGA.

V gene TRBV20-1 combines with J gene TRBJ2-3, with TRBD2 matching 10 bases. Germline V gene sequence: CDR1 DFQATT, CDR2 SNEGSKA (reference sequence). The CDR3 consists of 13 residues. Losses at the gene ends were 6 bases for V and 5 bases for J; bases not matched to a gene: 5. CDR3 in DNA: TGCAGTGCGAGGAGGACTAGCGGAGATACGCAGTATTTT. Residues: CSARRTSGDTQYF.

The rearrangement uses TRBV10-3 and TRBJ2-7, with D perhaps matching TRBD1 (6 bases). Per germline, CDR1 ENHRY and CDR2 SYGVKD. With 5 bases removed from V and 6 bases from J, the gap between germline ends came to 17 bases. The CDR3 covers 14 residues. As DNA, the CDR3 is TGTGCCATCAGTAGGGGGACGCCAGGTTCCGAGCAGTACTTC. This translates into CAISRGTPGSEQYF.

J is TRBJ2-4 and V is TRBV5-6; D might be TRBD2 (5 bases). Trimming removed 4 bases from V and 0 bases from J, with 11 bases in between. Germline loops: CDR1 SGHDT, CDR2 YYEEEE. CDR3 size: 15 residues. The CDR3 bases are TGTGCCAGCAGCGTCAGGACTGTAGCCAAAAACATTCAGTACTTC. Translated: CASSVRTVAKNIQYF.

This clonotype was found a few times. The V and J genes are TRBV24-1 and TRBJ1-1, with D possibly TRBD1 on 5 matching bases. The CDR3 spans 14 residues. The ends were cut back, 2 bases at V and 6 bases at J, with 12 bases in the middle. CDR1 KGHDR and CDR2 SFDVKD come from the germline V gene. Written as DNA, the CDR3 is TGTGCCACCAGTGATTCAAGGGACGGCCCTGAAGCTTTCTTT. It encodes CATSDSRDGPEAFF.

The V gene is TRBV20-1, the J gene TRBJ1-1, with 8 bases matching TRBD1. The CDR3 runs 13 residues. Looked up from germline, CDR1 is DFQATT and CDR2 is SNEGSKA (reference sequence). The V gene end was trimmed by 0 bases and the J gene end by 4 bases; junction bases not matched to a gene: 1. The CDR3 bases are TGCAGTGCTAGAGAAACAGGGGGCACTGAAGCTTTCTTT. It is translated as CSARETGGTEAFF.

V gene TRBV20-1 combines with J gene TRBJ1-2; D uncertain. The CDR3 covers 12 residues. Germline V gene sequence: CDR1 DFQATT, CDR2 SNEGSKA (reference sequence). Trimming pared 4 bases from V and 8 bases from J, leaving 14 bases between. CDR3 sequence: CSAKGDAWGYTF. The CDR3 DNA is TGCAGTGCTAAAGGAGATGCGTGGGGCTACACCTTC.

The chain uses TRBV13 and TRBJ1-5; D is unresolved. This CDR3 comprises 12 residues. CDR1 is PRHDT, CDR2 FYEKMQ, per germline (reference sequence). Between the trimmed V and J ends, which lost 0 bases and 6 bases, there was a span of 3 bases. This chain's CDR3 is CASSLGTQPQHF. The CDR3 nucleotides are TGTGCCAGCAGCTTAGGGACTCAGCCCCAGCATTTT. Looking up the rest from reference TRBV13 and TRBJ1-5 gives the full variable domain: AAGVIQSPRHLIKEKRETATLKCYPIPRHDTVYWYQQGPGQDPQFLISFYEKMQSDKGSIPDRFSAQQFSDYHSELNMSSLELGDSALYFCASSLGTQPQHFGDGTRLSIL.

This sequence joins TRBV13 and TRBJ1-6; TRBD1 might be the D (5 bases). The length of the CDR3 is 15 residues. The germline CDR1 and CDR2 sequences are PRHDT and FYEKMQ (reference sequence). The V and J ends lost 4 bases and 7 bases respectively, with 14 bases between them. CDR3 DNA: TGTGCCAGCAGCTCCCGGGACGTCCAGAATTCACCCCTCCACTTT. Translation gives CASSSRDVQNSPLHF. The full variable domain, with the rest looked up from reference TRBV13 and TRBJ1-6, is AAGVIQSPRHLIKEKRETATLKCYPIPRHDTVYWYQQGPGQDPQFLISFYEKMQSDKGSIPDRFSAQQFSDYHSELNMSSLELGDSALYFCASSSRDVQNSPLHFGNGTRLTVT.

V is TRBV6-1 and J is TRBJ2-3; D is uncertain. This CDR3 spans 14 amino acids. Trimming removed 6 bases from V and 2 bases from J, with 12 bases in between. Per germline, CDR1 MNHNS and CDR2 SASEGT. Written as DNA, the CDR3 is TGTGCCAGCAGCGGGCCGTGGGTCACAGATACGCAGTATTTT. Translating gives CASSGPWVTDTQYF.

V and J are TRBV11-2 and TRBJ2-3; the D gene is possibly TRBD1 (6 bases). Germline CDR1 and CDR2: SGHAT and FQNNGV. With 11 bases removed from V and 4 bases from J, the gap between germline ends came to 19 bases. The CDR3 totals 14 residues. The CDR3 is CAAKDSLFSDTQYF. DNA of the CDR3: TGTGCCGCCAAGGACAGCCTCTTCTCAGATACGCAGTATTTT. Full variable domain (rest looked up from reference TRBV11-2 and TRBJ2-3): EAGVAQSPRYKIIEKRQSVAFWCNPISGHATLYWYQQILGQGPKLLIQFQNNGVVDDSQLPKDRFSAERLKGVDSTLKIQPAKLEDSAVYLCAAKDSLFSDTQYFGPGTRLTVL.

This clonotype was found a few times. In DNA form, the CDR3 reads TGTGCCAGCAGCTTAACGGCTAGCGGGACGTTCACAGATACGCAGTATTTT. It yields the protein CASSLTASGTFTDTQYF. V is TRBV7-2 and J is TRBJ2-3, with TRBD2 matching over 9 bases. This CDR3 contains 17 residues. V lost 2 bases, J lost 2 bases, and 8 bases stayed unmatched. Germline V gene lookup returns CDR1 SGHTA and CDR2 FQGNSA.

V is TRBV9 and J is TRBJ2-2; D might be TRBD2 (7 bases). This CDR3 is built from 15 residues. Germline V gene data show CDR1 as SGDLS and CDR2 as YYNGEE. Between the trimmed V and J ends, which lost 4 bases and 6 bases, there was a span of 16 bases. The CDR3 is CASSPRGGGPGELFF. The CDR3 bases are TGTGCCAGCAGCCCCCGGGGAGGGGGACCCGGGGAGCTGTTTTTT. The complete variable domain, with remaining parts taken from reference TRBV9 and TRBJ2-2, reads DSGVTQTPKHLITATGQRVTLRCSPRSGDLSVYWYQQSLDQGLQFLIQYYNGEERAKGNILERFSAQQFPDLHSELNLSSLELGDSALYFCASSPRGGGPGELFFGEGSRLTVL.

V and J are TRBV20-1 and TRBJ2-1, with TRBD2 matching 13 bases. This CDR3 region has 15 residues. Germline assignment: CDR1 DFQATT and CDR2 SNEGSKA (reference sequence). The J segment lost 9 bases and the V segment lost 6 bases, leaving 11 bases of the junction unmatched. The CDR3 loop is CSATSGRAIDAEQFF. CDR3 in DNA: TGCAGTGCCACTAGCGGGAGGGCAATCGACGCTGAGCAGTTCTTC.

The chain joins TRBV5-1 to TRBJ2-1; 9 positions match TRBD2. Looked up from germline, CDR1 is SGHRS and CDR2 is YFSETQ. With V trimmed by 4 bases and J by 3 bases, 14 bases remained unmatched. This CDR3 contains 18 residues. The CDR3 region is CASSALRPGLAIYNEQFF. DNA for the CDR3: TGCGCCAGCAGCGCCTTACGACCGGGACTAGCTATCTACAATGAGCAGTTCTTC.

This clonotype was counted only a few times. J is TRBJ1-2 and V is TRBV7-9; D possibly corresponds to TRBD1 (6 bases). V was trimmed by 1 base and J by 3 bases, leaving 9 bases between them. Germline V lookup: CDR1 SEHNR, CDR2 FQNEAQ (reference sequence). The length of the CDR3 is 14 residues. CDR3 protein: CASSLDAGDYGYTF. In DNA form, the CDR3 reads TGTGCCAGCAGCTTAGATGCAGGGGACTATGGCTACACCTTC.

The chain combines TRBV29-1 with TRBJ1-2; D perhaps matches TRBD1 (5 bases). Germline values: CDR1 SQVTM, CDR2 ANQGSEA. The CDR3 consists of 12 residues. The ends were cut back, 7 bases at V and 10 bases at J, with 19 bases in the middle. The CDR3 DNA is TGCAGCGCTGGGACCCGGGAGCGCCTCTACACCTTC. It codes for CSAGTRERLYTF.

This chain connects TRBV5-1 to TRBJ1-2, with 11 bases lining up with TRBD1. The germline CDR1 and CDR2 sequences are SGHRS and YFSETQ. V shed 3 bases, J shed 8 bases, and the junction held 6 bases outside the gene matches. The CDR3 extends over 14 amino acids. The DNA for the CDR3 is TGCGCCAGCAGCTACGGACAGGGGGCGATCGGCTACACCTTC. This translates into CASSYGQGAIGYTF.

The rearrangement uses TRBV12-3 or TRBV12-4 and TRBJ1-5; 7 nucleotides align to TRBD1. The CDR3 runs to 14 residues. J gave up 4 bases and V 6 bases, and 6 bases lay outside the gene matches. The CDR3 sequence is CASRHRDSNQPQHF. CDR3 nucleotides: TGTGCCAGCAGACACCGGGACAGTAATCAGCCCCAGCATTTT.

This sequence joins TRBV21-1 and TRBJ2-5; TRBD1, the table's D call, lacks a check against the DNA. TRBV21-1 counts as a pseudogene. The CDR3 is 14 residues long. The CDR3 DNA reads as TGTGCCAGCGCAGGGAGGGGGCTTCGGGAGACCCAGTACTTC. The encoded protein is CASAGRGLRETQYF.